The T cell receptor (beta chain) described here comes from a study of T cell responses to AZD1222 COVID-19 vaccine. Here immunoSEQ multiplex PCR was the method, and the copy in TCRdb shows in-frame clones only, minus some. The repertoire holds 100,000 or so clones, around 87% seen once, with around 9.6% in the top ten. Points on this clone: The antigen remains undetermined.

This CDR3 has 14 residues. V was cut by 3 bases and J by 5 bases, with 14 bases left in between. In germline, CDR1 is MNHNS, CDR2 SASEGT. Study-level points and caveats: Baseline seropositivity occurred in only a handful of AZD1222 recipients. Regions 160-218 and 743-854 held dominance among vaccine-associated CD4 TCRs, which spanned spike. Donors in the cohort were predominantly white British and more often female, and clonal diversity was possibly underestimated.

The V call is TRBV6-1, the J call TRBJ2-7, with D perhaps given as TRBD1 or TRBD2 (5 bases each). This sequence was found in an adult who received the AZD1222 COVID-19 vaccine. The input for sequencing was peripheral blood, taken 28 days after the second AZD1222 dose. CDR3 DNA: TGTGCCAGCAGTGACGCCGGGGCTCACGACGAGCAGTACTTC. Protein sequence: CASSDAGAHDEQYF.